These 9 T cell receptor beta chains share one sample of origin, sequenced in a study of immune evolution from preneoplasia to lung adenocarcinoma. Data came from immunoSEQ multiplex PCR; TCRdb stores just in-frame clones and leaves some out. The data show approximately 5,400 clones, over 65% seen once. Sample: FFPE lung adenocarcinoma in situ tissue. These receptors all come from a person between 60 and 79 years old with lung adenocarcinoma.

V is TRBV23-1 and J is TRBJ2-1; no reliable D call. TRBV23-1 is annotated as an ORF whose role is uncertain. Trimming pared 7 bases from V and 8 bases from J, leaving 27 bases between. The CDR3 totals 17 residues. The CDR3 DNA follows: TGCGCCAGCAAAATATTCAAAGGGCTAAAGCTTTGGGATGAGCAGTTCTTC. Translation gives CASKIFKGLKLWDEQFF.

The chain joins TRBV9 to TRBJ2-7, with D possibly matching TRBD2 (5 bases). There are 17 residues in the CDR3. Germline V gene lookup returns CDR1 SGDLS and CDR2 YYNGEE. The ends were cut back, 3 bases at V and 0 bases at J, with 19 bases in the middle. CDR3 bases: TGTGCCAGCAGCGGGTCCCGCGGGCGAAGCGACTCCTACGAGCAGTACTTC. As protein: CASSGSRGRSDSYEQYF.

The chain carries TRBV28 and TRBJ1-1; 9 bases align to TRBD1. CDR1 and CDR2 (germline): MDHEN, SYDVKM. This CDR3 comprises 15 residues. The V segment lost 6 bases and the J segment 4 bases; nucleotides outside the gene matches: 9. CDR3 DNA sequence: TGTGCCAGCAGCCAAATGACAGGGGGGAGCACTGAAGCTTTCTTT. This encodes CASSQMTGGSTEAFF.

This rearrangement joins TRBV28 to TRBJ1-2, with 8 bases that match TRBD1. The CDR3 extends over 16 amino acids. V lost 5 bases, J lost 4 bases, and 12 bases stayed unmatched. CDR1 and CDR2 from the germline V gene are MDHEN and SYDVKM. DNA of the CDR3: TGTGCCAGCAGTGCTCAAGTACAGGGGGGTGCCTATGGCTACACCTTC. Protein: CASSAQVQGGAYGYTF.

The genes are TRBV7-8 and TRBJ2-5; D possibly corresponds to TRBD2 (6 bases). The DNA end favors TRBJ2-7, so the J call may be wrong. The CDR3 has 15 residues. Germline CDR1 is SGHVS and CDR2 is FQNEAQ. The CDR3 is CASSFRLAGPYEQYF. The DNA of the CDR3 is TGTGCCAGCAGCTTCAGACTGGCGGGGCCCTACGAGCAGTACTTC.

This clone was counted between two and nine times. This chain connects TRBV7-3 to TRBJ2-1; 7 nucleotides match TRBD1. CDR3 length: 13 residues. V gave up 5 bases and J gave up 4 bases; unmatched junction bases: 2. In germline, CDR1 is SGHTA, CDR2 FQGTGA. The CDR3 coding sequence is TGTGCCAGCAGCCTGGGACAGTACAATGAGCAGTTCTTC. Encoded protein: CASSLGQYNEQFF. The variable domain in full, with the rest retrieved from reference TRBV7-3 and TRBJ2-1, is GAGVSQTPSNKVTEKGKYVELRCDPISGHTALYWYRQSLGQGPEFLIYFQGTGAADDSGLPNDRFFAVRPEGSVSTLKIQRTERGDSAVYLCASSLGQYNEQFFGPGTRLTVL.

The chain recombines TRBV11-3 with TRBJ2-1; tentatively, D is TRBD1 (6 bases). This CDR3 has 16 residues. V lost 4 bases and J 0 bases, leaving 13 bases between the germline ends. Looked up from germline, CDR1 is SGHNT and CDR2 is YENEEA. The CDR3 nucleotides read TGTGCCAGCAGCTCCTCTAAAGGGGGCTCCTACAATGAGCAGTTCTTC. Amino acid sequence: CASSSSKGGSYNEQFF.

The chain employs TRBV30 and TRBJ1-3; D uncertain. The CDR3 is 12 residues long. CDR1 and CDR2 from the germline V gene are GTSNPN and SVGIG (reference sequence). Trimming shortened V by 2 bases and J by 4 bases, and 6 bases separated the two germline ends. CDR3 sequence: CAWSFRGNTIYF. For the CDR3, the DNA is TGTGCCTGGAGTTTTCGAGGAAACACCATATATTTT.

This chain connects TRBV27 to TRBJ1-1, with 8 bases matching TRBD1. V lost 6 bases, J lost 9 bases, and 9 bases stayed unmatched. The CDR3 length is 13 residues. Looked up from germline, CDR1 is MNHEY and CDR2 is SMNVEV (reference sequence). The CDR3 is CASRSGQGFQAFF. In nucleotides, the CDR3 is TGTGCCAGCAGATCAGGACAGGGATTTCAAGCTTTCTTT.